Below are 15 T cell receptor beta chains sequenced from a single sample in a study of blood T cells in healthy people across ages. Using a J-beta primer mix together with a sample-barcoded 5' primer, a second PCR was run for about 6 to 11 cycles. TCRdb re-called the 5' RACE reads through MiXCR, storing one row per CDR3 protein. This sample has 800,000 or so distinct CDR3 sequences, with under 80% found just once. Input material: blood. The source of these receptors is a man aged 30 to 45 in good health.

This clonotype came up a few times. The rearrangement uses TRBV4-3 and TRBJ2-1, with 12 bases aligning to TRBD2. Trimming took 3 bases from V and 7 from J; bases not matched to a gene: 7. The germline CDR1 and CDR2 sequences are LGHNA and YSLEER. This CDR3 is built from 16 residues. The CDR3 loop reads CASSHETSGGVNEQFF. The CDR3 DNA reads as TGCGCCAGCAGCCACGAGACTAGCGGGGGAGTAAATGAGCAGTTCTTC.

This sequence joins TRBV10-3 and TRBJ1-5; 9 bases match TRBD1. The CDR3 has 13 residues. Looked up from germline, CDR1 is ENHRY and CDR2 is SYGVKD. J gave up 5 bases and V 8 bases, and 4 bases lay outside the gene matches. CDR3 loop: CAIQDRGDQPQHF. The CDR3 region has the DNA TGTGCCATCCAGGACAGGGGAGATCAGCCCCAGCATTTT.

CDR3 loop: CSVEDPHRGGATDTQYF. CDR3 coding DNA: TGCAGCGTTGAAGATCCCCACAGGGGTGGGGCAACAGATACGCAGTATTTT. This chain uses TRBV29-1 with TRBJ2-3, with TRBD1 matching over 7 bases. Germline lookup yields CDR1 SQVTM and CDR2 ANQGSEA. The CDR3 is 17 residues long. The junction had 12 bases not matched to a gene; V was cut back by 0 bases and J by 3 bases.

The chain combines TRBV5-1 with TRBJ2-6; no reliable D call. Germline CDR1 SGHRS, CDR2 YFSETQ. V lost 3 bases and J lost 1, with 11 bases in between. The CDR3 is 16 residues long. The CDR3 region is CASSSTGSSGANVLTF. The CDR3 nucleotides read TGCGCCAGCAGCTCGACTGGCAGTTCTGGGGCCAACGTCCTGACTTTC.

The chain links TRBV20-1 to TRBJ2-1, with a possible D match to TRBD2 (7 bases). Germline V gene data show CDR1 as DFQATT and CDR2 as SNEGSKA (reference sequence). CDR3 length: 13 residues. CDR3 nucleotides: TGCAGGGCCAAGGGGGGGCTCGGCAATGAGCAGTTCTTC. Protein product: CRAKGGLGNEQFF.

J is TRBJ2-3 and V is TRBV5-6, with 7 bases matching TRBD1. Germline assignment: CDR1 SGHDT and CDR2 YYEEEE. J gave up 9 bases and V 4 bases, and 11 bases lay outside the gene matches. The CDR3 loop spans 14 amino acids. CDR3 protein: CASSRPGQQITQYF. For the CDR3, the DNA is TGTGCCAGCAGCCGCCCGGGACAGCAAATAACGCAGTATTTT.

This chain uses TRBV7-2 with TRBJ2-4; the match to TRBD2 covers 8 bases. V was pared by 1 base and J by 15 bases, with 8 bases of the junction left unmatched. Germline values: CDR1 SGHTA, CDR2 FQGNSA. The CDR3 is 13 amino acids. Written as DNA, the CDR3 is TGTGCCAGCAGCTTAGAAGCACTAGCGGTCTTGTACTTC. Protein product: CASSLEALAVLYF.

The chain joins TRBV7-6 to TRBJ2-2, with 10 bases identical to TRBD1. V lost 4 bases, J lost 5 bases, and 7 bases stayed unmatched. The CDR3 spans 16 residues. Germline V gene sequence: CDR1 SGHVS, CDR2 FNYEAQ. The CDR3 DNA sequence: TGTGCCAGCAGCTCAACGAGGACAGGGGGAACCGGGGAGCTGTTTTTT. It codes for CASSSTRTGGTGELFF.

This rearrangement joins TRBV7-2 to TRBJ2-7; the D gene could be TRBD1 or TRBD2 (5 bases each). Germline values: CDR1 SGHTA, CDR2 FQGNSA. V shed 5 bases and J shed 7 bases, with 18 bases lying between them. This CDR3 region has 14 residues. The CDR3 spells CASSPRGQGREQYF. In DNA form, the CDR3 reads TGTGCCAGCAGCCCCAGAGGGCAGGGAAGAGAGCAGTACTTC.

The chain uses TRBV6-6 and TRBJ1-2; D is uncertain. Germline-derived CDR1 and CDR2 are MNHNY and SVGAGI (reference sequence). The CDR3 consists of 15 residues. The V gene lost 0 bases and the J gene lost 4 bases, with 12 bases spanning the gap. For the CDR3, the DNA is TGTGCCAGCAGTTACTCGAATCCGGGCGTCTATGGCTACACCTTC. Residues: CASSYSNPGVYGYTF.

This chain joins TRBV6-1 and TRBJ2-4, with D tentatively TRBD2 (5 bases). Germline V gives CDR1 MNHNS, CDR2 SASEGT. V lost 5 bases and J 1 base, leaving 15 bases between the germline ends. The CDR3 sequence is 16 residues long. The chain's CDR3 is CASSTRQRGAKNIQYF. The DNA for the CDR3 is TGTGCCAGCAGTACCCGGCAGCGCGGGGCCAAAAACATTCAGTACTTC.

This clonotype was found once. The CDR3 DNA sequence: TGTGCCAGCACCAAGGGTCAGGCCTACGAGCAGTACTTC. Translation gives CASTKGQAYEQYF. The chain carries TRBV6-2 or TRBV6-3 and TRBJ2-7; unclear D gene. Trimming took 7 bases from V and 2 from J, leaving 12 bases between them. The CDR3 has 13 amino acids. In germline, CDR1 is MNHEY, CDR2 SVGEGT.

The chain links TRBV30 to TRBJ1-2; D gene unclear. This CDR3 has 14 amino acids. Germline V gene sequence: CDR1 GTSNPN, CDR2 SVGIG (reference sequence). Trimming cost V 3 bases and J 4 bases, with 15 bases left between them. As DNA, the CDR3 is TGTGCCTGGAGCCTCACGACTAGGGCCTATGGCTACACCTTC. Protein product: CAWSLTTRAYGYTF.

This clonotype was detected once. The chain combines TRBV7-2 with TRBJ1-1; 9 bases line up with TRBD1. The length of the CDR3 is 14 residues. Germline V lookup: CDR1 SGHTA, CDR2 FQGNSA. With 5 bases clipped from V and 4 bases from J, the junction kept 5 bases outside the gene matches. The CDR3 here is CASSRDRVATEAFF. In DNA, the CDR3 is TGTGCCAGCAGCCGGGACAGGGTTGCCACTGAAGCTTTCTTT.

J is TRBJ1-2 and V is TRBV6-2 or TRBV6-3; D may be TRBD1 (6 bases). Trimming shortened V by 6 bases and J by 6 bases, and 17 bases separated the two germline ends. In germline, CDR1 is MNHEY, CDR2 SVGEGT. The CDR3 loop spans 14 amino acids. The CDR3 DNA is TGTGCCAGCAGCAATGGACGCAGGGGTCATGGCTACACCTTC. Translating gives CASSNGRRGHGYTF.